The clone carrying this TCR beta chain was seen more than once but under ten times. What it binds is not known. Germline CDR1 DFQATT, CDR2 SNEGSKA (reference sequence). This CDR3 has 20 amino acids. Between the trimmed V and J ends, which lost 0 bases and 0 bases, there was a span of 24 bases. Samples had at least 6 million PBMCs isolated from them. The authors ran a second PCR of roughly 6 to 12 cycles using a sample-barcoded 5' primer and a J-beta primer mix. TCRdb re-called the 5' RACE reads with MiXCR, one entry per CDR3 protein. The data show fewer than 2,000,000 distinct CDR3 sequences, with 35% to 50% seen just once and 20% to 25% held by the top ten. This sample is drawn from a study of blood T cells in healthy people across ages. Study-wide findings and caveats: Estimates based on one million T cells were treated as lower bounds. With age, beta diversity per million T cells declined roughly linearly, significantly by 35 to 40.

Sequencing was performed on blood. This chain connects TRBV20-1 to TRBJ1-5, with D perhaps TRBD1 (5 bases). This TCR came from a human donor in good health. CDR3 sequence reads: CSARDPAGKIRVNSNQPQHF. The CDR3, as DNA: TGCAGTGCTAGAGATCCCGCAGGGAAAATTCGGGTCAATAGCAATCAGCCCCAGCATTTT.